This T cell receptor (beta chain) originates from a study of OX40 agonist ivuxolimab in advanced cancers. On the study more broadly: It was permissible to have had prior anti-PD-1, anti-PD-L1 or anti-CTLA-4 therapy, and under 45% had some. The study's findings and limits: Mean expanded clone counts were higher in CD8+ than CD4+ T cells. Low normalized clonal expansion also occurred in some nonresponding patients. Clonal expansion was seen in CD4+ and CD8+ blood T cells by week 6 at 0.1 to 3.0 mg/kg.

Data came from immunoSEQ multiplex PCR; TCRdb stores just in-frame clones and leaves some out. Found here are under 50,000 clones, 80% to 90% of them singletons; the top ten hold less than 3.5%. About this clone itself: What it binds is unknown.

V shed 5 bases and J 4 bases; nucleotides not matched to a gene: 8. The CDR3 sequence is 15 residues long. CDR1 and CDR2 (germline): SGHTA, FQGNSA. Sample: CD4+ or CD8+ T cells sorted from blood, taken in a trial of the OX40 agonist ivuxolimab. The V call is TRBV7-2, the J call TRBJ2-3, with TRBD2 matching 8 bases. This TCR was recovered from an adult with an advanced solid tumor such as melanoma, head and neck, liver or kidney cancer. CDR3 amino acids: CASSKGNSGADTQYF. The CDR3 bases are TGTGCCAGCAGCAAAGGGAATAGCGGGGCAGATACGCAGTATTTT.